This TCR beta chain was obtained from a study of identifying expanded T cells in peripheral blood. This CDR3 contains 13 residues. V shed 1 base and J shed 7 bases, with 7 bases lying between them. Germline V gene sequence: CDR1 MNHNY, CDR2 SVGAGI (reference sequence). TCRdb's copy holds only in-frame clones and misses some; the assay was immunoSEQ multiplex PCR. The profile shows 100,000 or so clones, 85% to 90% of them singletons. Sequencing used blood. This TCR came from a person aged 18 to 75 in good health. The V gene is TRBV6-6, the J gene TRBJ1-4, with a possible D match to TRBD1 (5 bases). This chain's CDR3 is CASSYWDGEKLFF. CDR3 in DNA: TGTGCCAGCAGTTACTGGGACGGTGAAAAACTGTTTTTT.